This T cell receptor beta chain appears in the sequencing data of a study of T cells after yellow fever vaccination. Deletions cut 1 base from V and 1 base from J, with 10 bases between. This CDR3 has 15 residues. Germline V gives CDR1 SGHTA, CDR2 FQGNSA. A single record per CDR3 protein comes from TCRdb applying MiXCR to the 5' RACE reads. The profile shows about 630,000 distinct CDR3 sequences, around 12% of them singletons. Sequencing was performed on PBMCs, taken on the day of the yellow fever booster vaccination. The V gene is TRBV7-2, the J gene TRBJ1-1; D ambiguous. This sequence was found in a man younger than 45 who received the YFV17D yellow fever vaccine. This CDR3 reads CASSLGVLWNTEAFF. Here the CDR3 DNA reads TGTGCCAGCAGCTTAGGGGTGCTATGGAACACTGAAGCTTTCTTT.